This T cell receptor (beta chain) was identified during a study of control samples from healthy donors and cancer patients. TCRdb's table, derived via immunoSEQ multiplex PCR, lists solely in-frame clones and lacks some. The table records 150,000 to 200,000 clones, roughly 90% of them present only once. Germline V gene data show CDR1 as MDHEN and CDR2 as SYDVKM. The CDR3 contains 12 residues. Trimming pared 7 bases from V and 0 bases from J, leaving 7 bases between. This sequence joins TRBV28 and TRBJ2-7; no clear D. The receptor comes from a man between 25 and 39 years old in good health. Specimen: blood. The CDR3, as DNA: TGTGCCAGCACCACTAACTCCTACGAGCAGTACTTC. Protein product: CASTTNSYEQYF.